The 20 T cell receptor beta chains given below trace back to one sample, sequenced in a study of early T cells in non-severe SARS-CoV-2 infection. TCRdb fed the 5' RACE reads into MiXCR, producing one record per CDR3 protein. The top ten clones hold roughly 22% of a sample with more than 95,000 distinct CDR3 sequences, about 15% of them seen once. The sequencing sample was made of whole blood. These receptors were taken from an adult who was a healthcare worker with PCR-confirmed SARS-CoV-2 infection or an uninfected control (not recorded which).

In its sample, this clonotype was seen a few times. The CDR3 DNA reads as TGTGCCAGCAGCTTAAGGGCTCGGCGGGGGGACACAGATACGCAGTATTTT. Translating it yields CASSLRARRGDTDTQYF. V usage is TRBV7-6 and J usage is TRBJ2-3, with 8 bases matching TRBD2. The CDR3 loop spans 17 amino acids. CDR1 is SGHVS, CDR2 FNYEAQ, per germline. The V and J ends lost 2 bases and 2 bases, in that order; junction bases with no gene match: 9. Looking up the rest from reference TRBV7-6 and TRBJ2-3 gives the full variable domain: GAGVSQSPRYKVTKRGQDVALRCDPISGHVSLYWYRQALGQGPEFLTYFNYEAQQDKSGLPNDRFSAERPEGSISTLTIQRTEQRDSAMYRCASSLRARRGDTDTQYFGPGTRLTVL.

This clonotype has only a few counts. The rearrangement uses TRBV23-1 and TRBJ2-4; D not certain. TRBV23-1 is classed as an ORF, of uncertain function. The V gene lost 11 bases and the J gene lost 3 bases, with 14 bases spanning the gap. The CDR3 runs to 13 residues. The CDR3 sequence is CAGQRNGKNIQYF. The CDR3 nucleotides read TGCGCCGGCCAACGTAACGGCAAAAACATTCAGTACTTC.

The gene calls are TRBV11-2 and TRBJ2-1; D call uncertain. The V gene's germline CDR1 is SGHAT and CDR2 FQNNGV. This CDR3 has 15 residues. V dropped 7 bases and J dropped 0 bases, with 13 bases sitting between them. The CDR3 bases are TGTGCCAGCACCTCTCTTTCCTTCTCCTACAATGAGCAGTTCTTC. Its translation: CASTSLSFSYNEQFF.

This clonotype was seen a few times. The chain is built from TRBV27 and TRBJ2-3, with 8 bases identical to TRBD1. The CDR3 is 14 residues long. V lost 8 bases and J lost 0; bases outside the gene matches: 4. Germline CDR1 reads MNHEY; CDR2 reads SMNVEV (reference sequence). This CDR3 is CASSTGVSTDTQYF. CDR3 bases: TGTGCCAGCTCGACAGGGGTGAGCACAGATACGCAGTATTTT.

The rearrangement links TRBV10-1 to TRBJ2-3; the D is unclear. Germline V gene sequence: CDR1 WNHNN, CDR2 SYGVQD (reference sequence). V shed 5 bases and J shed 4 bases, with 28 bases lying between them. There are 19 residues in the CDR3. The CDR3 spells CASSPGSKANGFTADTQYF. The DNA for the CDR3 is TGCGCCAGCAGTCCAGGAAGCAAGGCAAACGGATTCACGGCAGATACGCAGTATTTT.

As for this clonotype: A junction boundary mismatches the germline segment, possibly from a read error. Written as DNA, the CDR3 is TGTGCCAGCAGTTCCGGGGGACAGGGGGCCCCCAGTTTGGTCTTC. This sequence encodes CASSSGGQGAPSLVF. This chain joins TRBV12-3 or TRBV12-4 and TRBJ2-1, with TRBD1 matching 12 bases. This CDR3 comprises 15 residues.

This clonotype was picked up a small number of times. The CDR3 loop is CSAPKRAGETQYF. As DNA, the CDR3 is TGCAGTGCTCCTAAGCGGGCCGGGGAGACCCAGTACTTC. The chain has TRBV20-1 and TRBJ2-5; a possible D gene is TRBD2 (6 bases). Germline CDR1 is DFQATT and CDR2 is SNEGSKA (reference sequence). The CDR3 runs 13 residues. The V end lost 5 bases, the J end lost 5 bases, and 15 bases lay between the germline ends.

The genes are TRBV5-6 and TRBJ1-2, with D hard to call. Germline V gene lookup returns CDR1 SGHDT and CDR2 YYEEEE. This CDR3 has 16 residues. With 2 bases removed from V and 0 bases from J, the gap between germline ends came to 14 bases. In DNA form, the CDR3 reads TGTGCCAGCAGCTTCGAGGGCGGAGCAGCTAACTATGGCTACACCTTC. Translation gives CASSFEGGAANYGYTF.

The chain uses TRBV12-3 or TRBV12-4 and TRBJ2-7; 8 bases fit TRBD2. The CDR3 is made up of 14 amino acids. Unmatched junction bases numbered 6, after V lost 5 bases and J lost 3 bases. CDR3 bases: TGTGCCAGCAGTCCCACTAGCGGTCACTACGAGCAGTACTTC. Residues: CASSPTSGHYEQYF.

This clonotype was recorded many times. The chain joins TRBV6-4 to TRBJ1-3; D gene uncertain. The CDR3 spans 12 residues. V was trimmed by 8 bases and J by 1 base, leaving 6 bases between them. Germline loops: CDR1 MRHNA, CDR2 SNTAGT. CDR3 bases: TGTGCCAGCCTGGGATCTGGAAACACCATATATTTT. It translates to CASLGSGNTIYF.

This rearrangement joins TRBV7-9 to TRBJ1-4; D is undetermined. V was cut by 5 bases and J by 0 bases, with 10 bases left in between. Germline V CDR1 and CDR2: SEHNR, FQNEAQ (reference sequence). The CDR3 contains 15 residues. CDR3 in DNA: TGTGCCAGCAGCACGACCGCTTCAACTAATGAAAAACTGTTTTTT. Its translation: CASSTTASTNEKLFF.

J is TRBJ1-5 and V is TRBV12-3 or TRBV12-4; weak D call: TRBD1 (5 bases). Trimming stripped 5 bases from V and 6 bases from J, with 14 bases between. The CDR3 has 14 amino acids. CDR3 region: CASSRTRLSQPQHF. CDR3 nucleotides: TGTGCCAGCAGTAGGACAAGGCTGAGTCAGCCCCAGCATTTT.

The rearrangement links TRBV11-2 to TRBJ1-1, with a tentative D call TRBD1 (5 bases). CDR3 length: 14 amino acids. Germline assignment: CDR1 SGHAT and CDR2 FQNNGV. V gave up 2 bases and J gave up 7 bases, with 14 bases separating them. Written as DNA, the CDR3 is TGTGCCAGCAGCTTATTGCCCAGGGTTGATGAAGCTTTCTTT. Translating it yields CASSLLPRVDEAFF.

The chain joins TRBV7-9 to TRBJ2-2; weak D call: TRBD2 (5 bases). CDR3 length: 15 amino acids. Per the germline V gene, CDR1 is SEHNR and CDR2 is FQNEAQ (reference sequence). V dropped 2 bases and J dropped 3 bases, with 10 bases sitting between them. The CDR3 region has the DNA TGTGCCAGCAGCTTAATGACGGGGTACACCGGGGAGCTGTTTTTT. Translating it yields CASSLMTGYTGELFF.

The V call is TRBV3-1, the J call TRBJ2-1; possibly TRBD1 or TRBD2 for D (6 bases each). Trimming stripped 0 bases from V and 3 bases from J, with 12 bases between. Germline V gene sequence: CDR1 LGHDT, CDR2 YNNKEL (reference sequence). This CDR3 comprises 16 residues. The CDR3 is CASSQDGGPLYNEQFF. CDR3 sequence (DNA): TGTGCCAGCAGCCAAGATGGGGGGCCTCTCTACAATGAGCAGTTCTTC.

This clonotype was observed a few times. This CDR3 is CATAVTSRTGELFF. Here the CDR3 DNA reads TGTGCCACGGCGGTGACTAGTAGGACCGGGGAGCTGTTTTTT. This rearrangement joins TRBV10-3 to TRBJ2-2; D may be TRBD2 (6 bases). The CDR3 runs to 14 residues. Trimming took off 10 bases at V and 5 bases at J, with 17 bases between the two ends. Germline V gives CDR1 ENHRY, CDR2 SYGVKD.

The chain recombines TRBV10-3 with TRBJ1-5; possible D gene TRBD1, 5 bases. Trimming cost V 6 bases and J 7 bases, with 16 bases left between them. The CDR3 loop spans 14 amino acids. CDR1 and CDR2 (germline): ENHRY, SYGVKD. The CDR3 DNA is TGTGCCATCAGCCGACAGACCACGGGGCAGCCCCAGCATTTT. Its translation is CAISRQTTGQPQHF.

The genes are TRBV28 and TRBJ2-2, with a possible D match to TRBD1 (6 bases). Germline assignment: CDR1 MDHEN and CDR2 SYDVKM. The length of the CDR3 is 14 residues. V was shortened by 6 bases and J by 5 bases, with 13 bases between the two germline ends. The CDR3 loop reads CASSAIGGTGELFF. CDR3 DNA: TGTGCCAGCAGCGCAATAGGGGGAACCGGGGAGCTGTTTTTT.

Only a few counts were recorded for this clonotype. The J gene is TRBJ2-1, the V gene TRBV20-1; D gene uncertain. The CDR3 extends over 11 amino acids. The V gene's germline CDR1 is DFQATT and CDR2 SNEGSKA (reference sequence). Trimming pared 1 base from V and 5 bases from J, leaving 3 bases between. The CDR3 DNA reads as TGCAGTGCTAGAGCGGACAATGAGCAGTTCTTC. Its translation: CSARADNEQFF.

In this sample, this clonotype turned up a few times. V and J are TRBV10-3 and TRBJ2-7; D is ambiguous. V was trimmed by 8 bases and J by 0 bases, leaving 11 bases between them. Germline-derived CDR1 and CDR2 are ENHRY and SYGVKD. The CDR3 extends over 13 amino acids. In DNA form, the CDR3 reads TGTGCCATCCGAAGGGAAAGCTCCTACGAGCAGTACTTC. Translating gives CAIRRESSYEQYF.